The 29 T cell receptor beta chains below were found in one sample sequenced in a study of blood T cell repertoires in COVID-19. The method was immunoSEQ multiplex PCR; TCRdb's version includes in-frame clones alone and lacks a portion of them. Found here are fewer than 350,000 clones, around 88% of them singletons; the top ten hold about 5.7%. Specimen: PBMCs or T cells enriched from blood (not recorded which). The receptors stem from a woman aged 40 to 55 who had recovered from COVID-19.

This clone occurred a few times. For the CDR3, the DNA is TGCAGCGTTGAAGATCCCGGACGGGGGGGCGATGGCTACACCTTC. This gives the protein CSVEDPGRGGDGYTF. V gene TRBV29-1 combines with J gene TRBJ1-2; the D gene is possibly TRBD1 (6 bases). V shed 0 bases and J shed 6 bases, with 17 bases lying between them. This CDR3 contains 15 residues. Germline values: CDR1 SQVTM, CDR2 ANQGSEA. The full variable domain, its missing parts supplied by reference TRBV29-1 and TRBJ1-2, is SAVISQKPSRDICQRGTSLTIQCQVDSQVTMMFWYRQQPGQSLTLIATANQGSEATYESGFVIDKFPISRPNLTFSTLTVSNMSPEDSSIYLCSVEDPGRGGDGYTFGSGTRLTVV.

The rearrangement links TRBV6-1 to TRBJ2-7, with a weak D call TRBD1 (6 bases). Germline loops: CDR1 MNHNS, CDR2 SASEGT. CDR3 length equals 16 residues. With 0 bases removed from V and 2 bases from J, the gap between germline ends came to 14 bases. The CDR3 protein is CASSEAVRGSAYEQYF. The CDR3 DNA is TGTGCCAGCAGTGAAGCGGTAAGGGGGTCTGCCTACGAGCAGTACTTC.

This chain links TRBV28 with TRBJ2-5, with TRBD2 identical over 15 bases. This CDR3 region has 17 residues. Trimming cost V 6 bases and J 5 bases; bases outside gene matches: 10. The germline gives CDR1 MDHEN, CDR2 SYDVKM. The CDR3 protein is CASSPGLAGGSGETQYF. As DNA, the CDR3 is TGTGCCAGCAGCCCGGGACTAGCGGGAGGCTCGGGGGAGACCCAGTACTTC.

This chain uses TRBV27 with TRBJ1-1, with unresolved D. Germline V gene data show CDR1 as MNHEY and CDR2 as SMNVEV (reference sequence). The V gene lost 4 bases and the J gene lost 4 bases, with 13 bases spanning the gap. CDR3 length: 14 amino acids. For the CDR3, the DNA is TGTGCCAGCAGTTCGACCGCCCCAGGCACTGAAGCTTTCTTT. Its translation is CASSSTAPGTEAFF.

The J gene is TRBJ1-5, the V gene TRBV30; perhaps TRBD1 as D (5 bases). V was shortened by 2 bases and J by 8 bases, with 10 bases between the two germline ends. Germline CDR1 reads GTSNPN; CDR2 reads SVGIG (reference sequence). The CDR3 length is 12 residues. CDR3 coding DNA: TGTGCCTGGAGTCTAGGGGCCGAGCCCCAGCATTTT. Protein: CAWSLGAEPQHF.

The genes are TRBV19 and TRBJ1-5, with TRBD1 identical over 7 bases. Germline V CDR1 and CDR2: LNHDA, SQIVND (reference sequence). The J segment lost 2 bases and the V segment lost 4 bases, leaving 11 bases of the junction unmatched. The CDR3 is 17 amino acids. DNA for the CDR3: TGTGCCAGTAGTAAAGGCGCGACAGGGTTGGGCAATCAGCCCCAGCATTTT. Translated, it gives CASSKGATGLGNQPQHF.

This chain joins TRBV10-3 and TRBJ1-1; no clear D. CDR1 ENHRY and CDR2 SYGVKD come from the germline V gene. V gave up 0 bases and J gave up 1 base, with 18 bases separating them. This CDR3 spans 18 amino acids. The CDR3 nucleotides are TGTGCCATCAGTGAGTCGGAGGACGCTGATGTTCGGAACACTGAAGCTTTCTTT. Translated, it gives CAISESEDADVRNTEAFF.

V is TRBV10-3 and J is TRBJ2-3; 9 nucleotides align to TRBD2. V lost 6 bases to trimming and J lost 4 bases; unmatched junction nucleotides: 14. Germline-derived CDR1 and CDR2 are ENHRY and SYGVKD. CDR3 length: 17 amino acids. CDR3: CAISPGLISGSADTQYF. The CDR3, as DNA: TGTGCCATCAGCCCTGGGCTGATTAGCGGGAGTGCAGATACGCAGTATTTT.

This rearrangement joins TRBV6-5 to TRBJ2-5, with 8 bases that match TRBD1. The CDR3 runs to 16 residues. With 0 bases clipped from V and 5 bases from J, the junction kept 8 bases outside the gene matches. Germline loops: CDR1 MNHEY, CDR2 SVGAGI. The CDR3: CASSYSFPTGGETQYF. The CDR3 DNA is TGTGCCAGCAGTTACTCGTTCCCTACAGGGGGGGAGACCCAGTACTTC.

The V call is TRBV27, the J call TRBJ2-1, with TRBD2 identical over 8 bases. Germline CDR1 MNHEY, CDR2 SMNVEV (reference sequence). The junction had 3 bases not matched to a gene; V was cut back by 4 bases and J by 1 base. The CDR3 contains 15 residues. CDR3 DNA sequence: TGTGCCAGCAGTTCGGGACTAGGGTCCTACAATGAGCAGTTCTTC. The encoded protein is CASSSGLGSYNEQFF.

The rearrangement links TRBV6-2 or TRBV6-3 to TRBJ2-3; TRBD2 might be the D (6 bases). Germline V gene lookup returns CDR1 MNHEY and CDR2 SVGEGT. The germline V and J ends were trimmed by 0 bases and 2 bases, with 21 bases remaining between them. The CDR3 is 19 amino acids. The CDR3 DNA reads TGTGCCAGCAGTTACTCCCGGGGGAGGAACTACCAATACACAGATACGCAGTATTTT. Translating it yields CASSYSRGRNYQYTDTQYF.

To note about this clone: Its ends do not fully match the called genes, so a read error is possible. CDR3 loop: CASIPTGGGSFEQYF. As DNA, the CDR3 is TGTGCCAGCATACCGACAGGGGGGGGTTCCTTCGAGCAGTACTTC. The V gene is TRBV28, the J gene TRBJ2-7, with 9 bases lining up with TRBD1. Germline CDR1 MDHEN, CDR2 SYDVKM. The CDR3 has 15 residues.

The rearrangement joins TRBV28 to TRBJ2-7, with TRBD2 matching 9 bases. Germline V CDR1 and CDR2: MDHEN, SYDVKM. CDR3 size: 15 residues. Trimming removed 6 bases from V and 2 bases from J; junction bases left unmatched: 8. The DNA of the CDR3 is TGTGCCAGCAGCACTCAGACTAGCGGAACCTACGAGCAGTACTTC. Protein sequence: CASSTQTSGTYEQYF.

Worth noting for this clone: Other nucleotide sequences in the sample specify the same CDR3. The genes are TRBV20-1 and TRBJ2-3; no firm D call. This CDR3 comprises 11 residues. Germline-derived CDR1 and CDR2 are DFQATT and SNEGSKA (reference sequence). V gave up 6 bases and J gave up 3 bases, with 7 bases separating them. CDR3 nucleotide sequence: TGCAGTGCAACGACTACAGATACGCAGTATTTT. Translating gives CSATTTDTQYF.

The V call is TRBV28, the J call TRBJ1-6; D ambiguous. Trimming stripped 5 bases from V and 5 bases from J, with 13 bases between. This CDR3 has 15 amino acids. The V gene's germline CDR1 is MDHEN and CDR2 SYDVKM. CDR3 amino acids: CASSPSGRDNSPLHF. CDR3 coding DNA: TGTGCCAGCAGTCCCTCTGGCCGGGATAATTCACCCCTCCACTTT.

In nucleotides, the CDR3 is TGTGCCAGCAGCACTCCCGCGGGGGGCTACACCTTC. This sequence encodes CASSTPAGGYTF. V and J are TRBV5-6 and TRBJ1-2; no definite D call. This CDR3 region has 12 residues. CDR1 SGHDT and CDR2 YYEEEE come from the germline V gene. The V gene lost 4 bases and the J gene lost 8 bases, with 12 bases spanning the gap.

Here the CDR3 reads CAWSRQGALSGYTF. Here the CDR3 DNA reads TGTGCCTGGAGTCGACAGGGGGCATTAAGTGGCTACACCTTC. The genes are TRBV30 and TRBJ1-2; 10 bases fit TRBD1. Trimming removed 2 bases from V and 7 bases from J; junction bases left unmatched: 7. The CDR3 has 14 residues. Germline V CDR1 and CDR2: GTSNPN, SVGIG (reference sequence).

CDR3 sequence reads: CATSDPVTGSYNEQFF. In DNA, the CDR3 is TGTGCCACCAGTGATCCCGTGACGGGCTCCTACAATGAGCAGTTCTTC. The gene calls are TRBV24-1 and TRBJ2-1; the D is unclear. This CDR3 spans 16 amino acids. Germline V gives CDR1 KGHDR, CDR2 SFDVKD. The V end lost 3 bases, the J end lost 0 bases, and 11 bases lay between the germline ends.

The chain joins TRBV2 to TRBJ2-7, with 7 bases fitting TRBD2. CDR1 and CDR2 (germline): SNHLY, FYNNEI. V lost 6 bases, J lost 2 bases, and 4 bases stayed unmatched. The CDR3 spans 13 residues. The CDR3 protein is CASRLRETYEQYF. CDR3 nucleotides: TGTGCCAGCAGGTTGCGGGAGACCTACGAGCAGTACTTC.

The chain combines TRBV2 with TRBJ2-5, with 7 positions matching TRBD1. Per germline, CDR1 SNHLY and CDR2 FYNNEI. The CDR3 loop spans 16 amino acids. The trim removed 8 bases at V and 0 bases at J, leaving 12 bases unmatched. CDR3 sequence: CASQELRQGYQETQYF. In DNA, the CDR3 is TGTGCCAGCCAGGAACTGCGACAGGGTTACCAAGAGACCCAGTACTTC.

The chain uses TRBV2 and TRBJ1-4; a weak D match, TRBD1 (6 bases). The CDR3 spans 14 residues. CDR1 is SNHLY, CDR2 FYNNEI, per germline. Between the trimmed V and J ends, which lost 3 bases and 8 bases, there was a span of 13 bases. The chain's CDR3 is CASSEVRGVEKLFF. CDR3 DNA sequence: TGTGCCAGCAGTGAGGTCAGGGGAGTGGAAAAACTGTTTTTT.

This chain connects TRBV28 to TRBJ1-2; 7 bases match TRBD1. The germline V gene encodes CDR1 MDHEN and CDR2 SYDVKM. The CDR3 contains 15 residues. The V segment lost 3 bases and the J segment 4 bases; nucleotides outside the gene matches: 8. The DNA for the CDR3 is TGTGCCAGCAGTTTCTCAGGGGGACCCCGCTATGGCTACACCTTC. Protein sequence: CASSFSGGPRYGYTF.

DNA for the CDR3: TGTGCCAGCAGTTTACAGGGGGGCGCTAACTATGGCTACACCTTC. The encoded protein is CASSLQGGANYGYTF. The rearrangement links TRBV28 to TRBJ1-2; 7 bases map to TRBD1. CDR1 is MDHEN and CDR2 is SYDVKM in the germline V gene. V shed 2 bases, J shed 0 bases, and the junction held 3 bases outside the gene matches. CDR3 length: 15 residues.

V gene TRBV9 combines with J gene TRBJ2-1; 11 nucleotides align to TRBD2. This CDR3 is 16 amino acids long. The V and J ends lost 0 bases and 7 bases, in that order; junction bases with no gene match: 6. The germline V gene has CDR1 SGDLS and CDR2 YYNGEE. CDR3 sequence reads: CASSVAVASGRNEQFF. DNA for the CDR3: TGTGCCAGCAGCGTAGCCGTCGCTAGCGGGAGGAATGAGCAGTTCTTC.

The gene calls are TRBV29-1 and TRBJ2-1; D gene unclear. Germline CDR1 SQVTM, CDR2 ANQGSEA. This CDR3 is 14 amino acids long. Trimming stripped 0 bases from V and 0 bases from J, with 6 bases between. The CDR3 loop is CSVEEGHSYNEQFF. The CDR3 DNA reads as TGCAGCGTTGAAGAGGGCCACTCCTACAATGAGCAGTTCTTC.

V is TRBV12-3 or TRBV12-4 and J is TRBJ1-5; possibly TRBD1 for D (6 bases). The CDR3 runs to 13 residues. Trimming cost V 3 bases and J 4 bases, with 7 bases left between them. CDR3: CASSFDRNQPQHF. CDR3 DNA sequence: TGTGCCAGCAGTTTTGACAGGAATCAGCCCCAGCATTTT.

The V call is TRBV4-3, the J call TRBJ2-1, with D possibly being TRBD1 (6 bases). V was shortened by 3 bases and J by 8 bases, with 11 bases between the two germline ends. CDR1 and CDR2 (germline): LGHNA, YSLEER. The length of the CDR3 is 13 residues. The CDR3 loop reads CASSQQGKDEQFF. In DNA, the CDR3 is TGCGCCAGCAGCCAGCAGGGGAAGGATGAGCAGTTCTTC.

The rearrangement links TRBV5-1 to TRBJ1-2; D gene ambiguous. This CDR3 region has 14 residues. The V gene's germline CDR1 is SGHRS and CDR2 YFSETQ. V lost 4 bases and J lost 13, with 23 bases in between. The CDR3 DNA reads TGCGCCAGCAGCATGAAAACAACATCCACGGGGTGCACCTTC. It yields the protein CASSMKTTSTGCTF.

J is TRBJ2-5 and V is TRBV7-2, with D unclear. This CDR3 comprises 14 residues. With 3 bases removed from V and 5 bases from J, the gap between germline ends came to 13 bases. Germline V gene data show CDR1 as SGHTA and CDR2 as FQGNSA. DNA for the CDR3: TGTGCCAGCAGCTTTTACGGAGAGAGGGAGACCCAGTACTTC. It encodes CASSFYGERETQYF.